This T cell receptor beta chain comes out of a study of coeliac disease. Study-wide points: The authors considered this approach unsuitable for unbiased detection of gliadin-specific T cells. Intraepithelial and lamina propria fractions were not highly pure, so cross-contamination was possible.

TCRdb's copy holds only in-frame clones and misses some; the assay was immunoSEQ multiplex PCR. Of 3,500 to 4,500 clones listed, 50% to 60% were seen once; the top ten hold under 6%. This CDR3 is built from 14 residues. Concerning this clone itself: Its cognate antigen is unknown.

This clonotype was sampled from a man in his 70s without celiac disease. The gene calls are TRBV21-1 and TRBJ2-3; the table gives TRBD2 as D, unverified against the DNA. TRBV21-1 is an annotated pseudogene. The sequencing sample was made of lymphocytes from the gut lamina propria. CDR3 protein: CASSESGPTDTQYF. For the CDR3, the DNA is TGTGCCAGCAGCGAGAGCGGTCCCACAGATACGCAGTATTTT.